The 19 T cell receptor beta chains in this list originate from one sample, sequenced in a study of T cells after yellow fever vaccination (dated 2019 in TCRdb). Library preparation used 5' RACE. TCRdb records Illumina HiSeq 2500 as the sequencer. TCRdb took the public reads, trimmed them with fastp at Q25, ran MiXCR for clone calling and kept in-frame beta chains. Every distinct CDR3 protein forms one entry, paired with its most common genes and DNA. This sample lists around 550,000 distinct CDR3 sequences; about a fifth were detected once. Roughly an eighth of the sample is held by the ten biggest clonotypes. The treatment or condition label on this specimen signifies: live attenuated yellow fever vaccine strain. The sample consisted of PBMCs, taken 15 days after the yellow fever booster vaccination. These receptor sequences come from a man aged 25-45 years who received the YFV17D yellow fever vaccine.

In this sample, this clonotype turned up a few times. The chain recombines TRBV3-1 with TRBJ2-3; no clear D. CDR1 is LGHDT and CDR2 is YNNKEL in the germline V gene (reference sequence). V was pared by 3 bases and J by 0 bases, with 10 bases between. The CDR3 consists of 15 residues. The CDR3 loop reads CASSQSGRSTDTQYF. DNA for the CDR3: TGTGCCAGCAGCCAGAGTGGTAGAAGCACAGATACGCAGTATTTT.

This clonotype was observed a handful of times. V and J are TRBV20-1 and TRBJ2-7; 8 bases align to TRBD1. Trimming cost V 5 bases and J 3 bases; bases outside gene matches: 18. The CDR3 has 17 amino acids. Germline CDR1 reads DFQATT; CDR2 reads SNEGSKA (reference sequence). As DNA, the CDR3 is TGCAGTGCTCCCCACATCCCAGGCTACAGGGGGGTCTACGAGCAGTACTTC. This codes for CSAPHIPGYRGVYEQYF.

This clonotype was seen only a few times. The J gene is TRBJ2-2, the V gene TRBV6-1; the match to TRBD1 covers 8 bases. Germline assignment: CDR1 MNHNS and CDR2 SASEGT. Unmatched junction bases numbered 13, after V lost 10 bases and J lost 6 bases. The CDR3 covers 15 residues. CDR3 sequence (DNA): TGTGCCACCGAAGGGACAGGTGAACGCGCCGGGGAGCTGTTTTTT. Its translation is CATEGTGERAGELFF.

CDR3 DNA: TGTGCCAGCACAAGGACAGGGCTCACCTACAATGAGCAGTTCTTC. Translating gives CASTRTGLTYNEQFF. The gene calls are TRBV27 and TRBJ2-1, with 8 nucleotides matching TRBD1. Germline loops: CDR1 MNHEY, CDR2 SMNVEV (reference sequence). With 7 bases clipped from V and 2 bases from J, the junction kept 7 bases outside the gene matches. The CDR3 loop spans 15 amino acids.

This clonotype was detected only once. The rearrangement links TRBV5-5 to TRBJ2-1, with TRBD2 matching 14 bases. Unmatched junction bases numbered 12, after V lost 4 bases and J lost 15 bases. Germline V lookup: CDR1 SGHKS, CDR2 YYEKEE (reference sequence). CDR3 length equals 15 residues. CDR3 loop: CASSQLGTSGSKLFF. CDR3 nucleotides: TGTGCCAGCAGCCAACTAGGGACTAGCGGGAGCAAGCTGTTCTTC.

The genes are TRBV7-6 and TRBJ2-5; perhaps TRBD1 as D (6 bases). Trimming removed 5 bases from V and 0 bases from J, with 10 bases in between. CDR1 SGHVS and CDR2 FNYEAQ come from the germline V gene. The CDR3 has 14 amino acids. Written as DNA, the CDR3 is TGTGCCAGCAGCGGCCGGGACAACCAAGAGACCCAGTACTTC. Its protein is CASSGRDNQETQYF.

This clonotype was detected a few times. This chain links TRBV28 with TRBJ2-7; 10 nucleotides agree with TRBD2. Germline assignment: CDR1 MDHEN and CDR2 SYDVKM. The CDR3 extends over 14 amino acids. J was trimmed by 7 bases and V by 5 bases; bases with no gene match: 8. The CDR3: CASSPLAGVGEQYF. DNA for the CDR3: TGTGCCAGCAGTCCCCTAGCGGGAGTAGGGGAGCAGTACTTC.

This chain connects TRBV25-1 to TRBJ2-1; the D is unclear. Germline assignment: CDR1 MGHDK and CDR2 SYGVNS. V lost 2 bases, J lost 10 bases, and 12 bases lay in between. The CDR3 is 13 residues long. The CDR3 bases are TGTGCCAGCAGTGAACGCATCCTAACAGAGCAGTTCTTC. Translating gives CASSERILTEQFF.

The chain couples TRBV6-1 to TRBJ2-3; D is unresolved. Germline V gene lookup returns CDR1 MNHNS and CDR2 SASEGT. V was shortened by 8 bases and J by 5 bases, with 23 bases between the two germline ends. CDR3 length: 16 amino acids. The CDR3 loop is CASPPRGSPPKDTQYF. DNA for the CDR3: TGTGCCAGCCCTCCACGCGGCAGCCCCCCCAAAGATACGCAGTATTTT.

V usage is TRBV30 and J usage is TRBJ1-2; 7 bases map to TRBD1. CDR1 GTSNPN and CDR2 SVGIG come from the germline V gene (reference sequence). CDR3 length: 13 residues. The V segment lost 5 bases and the J segment 6 bases; nucleotides outside the gene matches: 9. The chain's CDR3 is CAWAGQVINGYTF. In nucleotides, the CDR3 is TGTGCCTGGGCCGGACAGGTTATCAATGGCTACACCTTC. The full variable domain, completed using reference TRBV30 and TRBJ1-2, is SQTIHQWPATLVQPVGSPLSLECTVEGTSNPNLYWYRQAAGRGLQLLFYSVGIGQISSEVPQNLSASRPQDRQFILSSKKLLLSDSGFYLCAWAGQVINGYTFGSGTRLTVV.

The sample holds a few counts of this clonotype. V usage is TRBV5-1 and J usage is TRBJ2-3; 7 bases map to TRBD1. Germline V gives CDR1 SGHRS, CDR2 YFSETQ. The V segment lost 5 bases and the J segment 1 base; nucleotides outside the gene matches: 7. This CDR3 contains 15 residues. CDR3 in amino acids: CASSMGTEGTDTQYF. CDR3 nucleotides: TGCGCCAGCAGTATGGGGACAGAAGGCACAGATACGCAGTATTTT.

This chain joins TRBV5-5 and TRBJ2-7; the match to TRBD1 covers 8 bases. V trimming: 5 bases; J trimming: 3 bases; junction bases outside the gene matches: 10. The length of the CDR3 is 15 residues. Per the germline V gene, CDR1 is SGHKS and CDR2 is YYEKEE (reference sequence). The CDR3 here is CASRPLPDRDYEQYF. The CDR3 DNA reads as TGTGCCAGCAGACCTCTCCCGGACAGGGACTACGAGCAGTACTTC.

This clonotype has more than one count but fewer than ten. The chain employs TRBV12-3 or TRBV12-4 and TRBJ2-1, with D possibly TRBD2 on 6 matching bases. The CDR3 is 18 amino acids. Trimming pared 5 bases from V and 0 bases from J, leaving 20 bases between. The CDR3 DNA reads TGTGCCAGCAGTAGCCTCCCCAAGCGGGCGAGCTCCTACAATGAGCAGTTCTTC. Amino acid sequence: CASSSLPKRASSYNEQFF.

The chain carries TRBV18 and TRBJ2-6; either TRBD1 or TRBD2 may supply D (6 bases each). Germline V gene lookup returns CDR1 KGHSH and CDR2 LQKENI. V lost 5 bases to trimming and J lost 3 bases, with 29 bases between them. CDR3 size: 21 residues. The DNA for the CDR3 is TGTGCCAGCTCATCCAAGAACCCTACCCGGAGGGGGGCGTATGGGGCCAACGTCCTGACTTTC. Protein: CASSSKNPTRRGAYGANVLTF.

The V and J genes are TRBV28 and TRBJ2-3; TRBD2 aligns across 12 bases. The CDR3 contains 15 residues. Germline loops: CDR1 MDHEN, CDR2 SYDVKM. V lost 6 bases, J lost 2 bases, and 3 bases stayed unmatched. In DNA, the CDR3 is TGTGCCAGCAGCGGACTAGCGGGATACACAGATACGCAGTATTTT. This sequence encodes CASSGLAGYTDTQYF.

In this sample, this clonotype turned up a few times. The J gene is TRBJ2-1, the V gene TRBV28, with no clear D. Germline lookup yields CDR1 MDHEN and CDR2 SYDVKM. Trimming shortened V by 6 bases and J by 8 bases, and 8 bases separated the two germline ends. The CDR3 totals 11 residues. CDR3 DNA sequence: TGTGCCAGCAGGGGGATTTATGAGCAGTTCTTC. Its protein product is CASRGIYEQFF.

The chain combines TRBV5-1 with TRBJ2-7, with 9 bases fitting TRBD1. CDR3 length: 15 amino acids. Germline CDR1 SGHRS, CDR2 YFSETQ. The V gene end was trimmed by 6 bases and the J gene end by 4 bases; junction bases not matched to a gene: 11. CDR3 sequence: CASTLAGTGLYEQYF. CDR3 nucleotide sequence: TGCGCCAGCACCCTCGCCGGGACAGGGTTGTACGAGCAGTACTTC.

This clonotype was detected a few times. The chain carries TRBV29-1 and TRBJ2-1; 12 bases fit TRBD2. There are 15 residues in the CDR3. Trimming took 2 bases from V and 8 from J; bases not matched to a gene: 7. CDR1 and CDR2 (germline): SQVTM, ANQGSEA. The CDR3 protein is CSVEPSGRAWYEQFF. The CDR3 coding sequence is TGCAGCGTTGAACCTAGCGGGAGGGCCTGGTATGAGCAGTTCTTC.

V is TRBV5-1 and J is TRBJ2-2, with 8 bases lining up with TRBD2. Per the germline V gene, CDR1 is SGHRS and CDR2 is YFSETQ. The CDR3 has 16 residues. V lost 7 bases to trimming and J lost 4 bases; unmatched junction nucleotides: 12. Here the CDR3 DNA reads TGCGCCAGCTGGACCGGGACTAGGTCGAGCACCGGGGAGCTGTTTTTT. Protein sequence: CASWTGTRSSTGELFF.